These 2 T cell receptor beta chains were all obtained from the same sample, sequenced in a study of OX40 agonist ivuxolimab in advanced cancers. Produced via immunoSEQ multiplex PCR; TCRdb's table is partial and in-frame only. This sample carries about 52,000 clones, about nine tenths of them seen once, and the ten largest clones take approximately 7%. The specimen comprised CD4+ or CD8+ T cells sorted from blood, sampled in a trial of the OX40 agonist ivuxolimab. Receptor source: an adult with an advanced solid tumor such as melanoma, head and neck, liver or kidney cancer.

This sequence joins TRBV19 and TRBJ1-2, with 10 bases matching TRBD1. Germline V gene sequence: CDR1 LNHDA, CDR2 SQIVND (reference sequence). J gave up 4 bases and V 5 bases, and 4 bases lay outside the gene matches. This CDR3 comprises 14 residues. CDR3 bases: TGTGCCAGTAGTTCCTGGACAGGGGGCTATGGCTACACCTTC. This sequence encodes CASSSWTGGYGYTF.

The J gene is TRBJ1-4, the V gene TRBV7-9; D is perhaps TRBD1 (6 bases). The CDR3 runs to 13 residues. The V end lost 4 bases, the J end lost 7 bases, and 10 bases lay between the germline ends. Germline V gene sequence: CDR1 SEHNR, CDR2 FQNEAQ (reference sequence). CDR3 amino acids: CASSSQGIEKLFF. The CDR3 region has the DNA TGTGCCAGCAGCTCACAGGGAATTGAAAAACTGTTTTTT.